The source of this T cell receptor (beta chain) is a study of follicular helper T cells after annual influenza vaccination. Study at large: Across the 2013-2014, 2014-2015 and 2015-2016 vaccination seasons, some subjects were resampled.

The method was immunoSEQ multiplex PCR; TCRdb's version includes in-frame clones alone and lacks a portion of them. The repertoire includes 9,500 to 10,000 clones, around 82% of them detected once, and 0.45% to 0.65% sits in the top ten. The germline V gene encodes CDR1 MDHEN and CDR2 SYDVKM. Trimming took off 4 bases at V and 6 bases at J, with 18 bases between the two ends. The CDR3 totals 16 residues. Indicated time point: 2013-2014 season, 7 days after vaccination. The chain is built from TRBV28 and TRBJ2-2; D possibly corresponds to TRBD2 (6 bases). This specimen consisted of CXCR5- memory CD4+ T cells sorted from blood, obtained 7 days after influenza vaccination. The sequence derives from an adult who received the influenza vaccine. CDR3 in amino acids: CASSSLGTAWAGELFF. The CDR3 coding sequence is TGTGCCAGCAGTTCTCTCGGGACTGCCTGGGCCGGGGAGCTGTTTTTT.